The entry that follows covers one T cell receptor (beta chain) sequence. What it binds is not known. Sequencing was performed with immunoSEQ multiplex PCR; in TCRdb, only in-frame clones are kept and a portion is missing. The table includes 180,000 or so clones, approximately 90% detected once. The sample originates from a study of Ad26.COV2.S vaccination and SARS-CoV-2 variants. Study-level points and caveats: Possibly, TCR breadth and depth analyses underestimated total T cell responses. Spike-specific CD8+ and CD4+ T cell responses reportedly showed substantial breadth after vaccination. Vaccine recipients and placebo recipients showed similar non-spike TCR breadth. Compared with placebo recipients, vaccine recipients had higher spike-specific TCR breadth.

The germline CDR1 and CDR2 sequences are MNHNS and SASEGT. The V end was cut by 0 bases, the J end by 7 bases, with 7 bases between. The CDR3 consists of 12 residues. The genes are TRBV6-1 and TRBJ2-7, with D possibly being TRBD2 (6 bases). The sequence was collected from a human donor who had recovered from COVID-19. The input for sequencing was peripheral blood, taken after recovery from COVID-19. For the CDR3, the DNA is TGTGCCAGCAGTGAAGCGGGGGGAGAGCAGTACTTC. Protein: CASSEAGGEQYF.